One T cell receptor beta chain is described in this entry. This clonotype was seen at least ten times. Its antigen is not yet known. No qualities accompany the bases; no much larger clone lies one base away. This record comes from a study of identical twins (dated by TCRdb to about 2016). In the study overall: The study deep-sequenced TCR alpha and beta repertoires from monozygotic twins, unrelated adults of various ages and cord blood to test whether fetal clonotypes persist. To rule out contamination, the twin experiments were replicated at different times with different library preparation protocols.

Results the study describes overall, beyond this receptor: Abundant cord blood beta clonotypes had fewer insertions, young adult naive repertoires showed a similar but weaker trend, and memory repertoires showed no such trend. Conclusions relied on cross-sectional statistical analysis, since the same donors could not be followed over many years. Compared with coincidental sharing between unrelated individuals, out-of-frame TCR alpha sequences shared between twins had an excess of sequences with low generation probability. In monozygotic twins, recombination models systematically underestimated out-of-frame TCR alpha sharing, but the models matched the sharing seen between unrelated individuals. Invariant T cells such as MAIT and iNKT could partly confound zero-insertion analyses, although diverse VJ usage argued against such confounding for most clonotypes. A weaker excess of twin sharing was found in beta out-of-frame sequences because the signal-to-noise ratio was lowered by fewer shared sequences.

Only healthy Caucasian donors were included. The twin cohort consisted of three pairs of female monozygotic twins, all aged roughly 18 to 29 years. RNA for TCR libraries was isolated from peripheral blood mononuclear cells. Library preparation was by 5' RACE. For sequencing, an Illumina HiSeq 2000 was employed. A universal primer binding site was introduced by template switching, and a unique molecular identifier was present in the final cDNA, enabling accurate counting of TCR cDNA molecules. First-strand cDNA for TCR alpha and beta chains was synthesized from specific primers in the conserved constant-segment region. To control for contamination, every cDNA library carried two barcodes: a SMART-Mk sample barcode plus Illumina barcodes. TruSeq adapter sequences, together with Illumina sample barcodes, were added in two successive PCR steps. The Illumina HiSeq platform was used with custom primers to sequence TCR alpha and beta cDNA libraries. In the paper's pipeline: MiGEC was used to process raw reads and extract unique molecular identifiers, and MiXCR was used to find CDR3 positions. Recombination models were inferred per individual with the repgenHMM and IGoR tools using an EM algorithm. The analysis of shared clonotypes was done with the tcR package in R, with sharing normalized by the product of cloneset sizes. Out-of-frame nonproductive sequences were analyzed to study raw recombination free of thymic and clonal selection effects. In TCRdb, the public reads were trimmed at Q25 with fastp and aligned with MiXCR, with productive beta chains retained. A single entry per CDR3 protein holds the most common genes and DNA from its merged rows. The V and J calls come from TCRdb's annotation, not from the publication. This sample lists some 600,000 distinct CDR3 sequences; under 8.5% were detected once. Over 1.5% of the sample is held by the ten biggest clonotypes.

Per the germline V gene, KGHSH is the CDR1 and LQKENI is the CDR2. Its CDR3 holds 14 amino acids, cysteine through phenylalanine. The kept DNA is CDR3 alone, 42 bases in frame from the first base. A distance of 8 bases separates the germline ends of V and J, which lose 3 bases and 0 bases respectively. The sample also formed part of further work on yellow fever vaccine responses in identical twins. In that second paper, the authors write: According to the authors, in identical twins the way T cells responded to vaccination appeared partly convergent and partly personalized. In identical twins, the study followed T cell clones that responded to the vaccine with precision.

The clonotype was recovered from a woman younger than 35 in good health. Recombination connected TRBV18 to TRBJ1-1, with the D gene call left open. The sequenced sample was PBMCs. Here is the DNA: TGTGCCAGCTCACCGCAGAACATGAACACTGAAGCTTTCTTT. Protein translation: CASSPQNMNTEAFF.